This T cell receptor beta chain was sequenced during a study of identical twins. Whole-study findings and limits: Within cord blood, abundant beta clonotypes carried fewer insertions, but memory repertoires showed no such trend.

All donors comprised healthy Caucasians. This clonotype was seen repeatedly, ten times or more. The target antigen is unknown. Trimming pared 0 bases from V and 4 bases from J, leaving 20 bases between. Germline V gene data show CDR1 as LNHNV and CDR2 as YYDKDF (reference sequence). This CDR3 has 18 amino acids. Unique molecular identifiers were present on the cDNA, and a universal primer site came from template switching. MiXCR was run by TCRdb on the 5' RACE reads, yielding one entry per CDR3 protein. The sample yields about 240,000 distinct CDR3 sequences, roughly a tenth seen once. This chain connects TRBV15 to TRBJ2-3, with D possibly called TRBD1 or TRBD2 (5 bases each). Material for sequencing was memory T cells sorted from blood. The TCR comes from a man aged 45-60 years in good health. The CDR3 coding sequence is TGTGCCACCAGCAGAGATTTGGGAAAGGGGAGAGGGTCAGATACGCAGTATTTT. It is translated as CATSRDLGKGRGSDTQYF.